The 9 T cell receptor beta chains below were found in one sample sequenced in a study of blood T cell repertoires in COVID-19. The protocol was immunoSEQ multiplex PCR, while the TCRdb copy is restricted to in-frame clones and leaves out a portion. The sample lists 130,000 or so clones; roughly four fifths were seen once. The sequenced material came from peripheral blood. Source of these receptors: a human donor in a cohort sampled during active COVID-19.

This clone was counted a single time. This sequence joins TRBV20-1 and TRBJ2-5, with TRBD2 as a possible D gene (6 bases). Germline CDR1 reads DFQATT; CDR2 reads SNEGSKA (reference sequence). The ends were cut back, 3 bases at V and 4 bases at J, with 21 bases in the middle. CDR3 length: 16 amino acids. The CDR3 DNA follows: TGCAGTGCTAGTCCCGGGGTAGCGGTGGCCCGAGAGACCCAGTACTTC. Translated, it gives CSASPGVAVARETQYF.

The gene calls are TRBV7-2 and TRBJ1-1; D unresolved. CDR1 SGHTA and CDR2 FQGNSA come from the germline V gene. The CDR3 is 13 amino acids. The V and J ends lost 3 bases and 6 bases respectively, with 11 bases between them. The CDR3 region has the DNA TGTGCCAGCAGCTTTAAACGGTTATCTGAAGCTTTCTTT. Translation: CASSFKRLSEAFF.

This chain connects TRBV7-9 to TRBJ1-2, with TRBD1 matching 9 bases. The V segment lost 8 bases and the J segment 5 bases; nucleotides outside the gene matches: 21. Germline assignment: CDR1 SEHNR and CDR2 FQNEAQ (reference sequence). The CDR3 extends over 18 amino acids. The CDR3 DNA reads as TGTGCCAGCGGCCGTGGGACAGGGAATGTTCCTGGATCTTATGGCTACACCTTC. Amino acids: CASGRGTGNVPGSYGYTF.

This sequence joins TRBV9 and TRBJ1-5; 12 bases line up with TRBD1. The germline CDR1 and CDR2 sequences are SGDLS and YYNGEE. J was trimmed by 0 bases and V by 3 bases; bases with no gene match: 10. The CDR3 totals 19 residues. This CDR3 is CASSGVPGQGAGSNQPQHF. CDR3 DNA sequence: TGTGCCAGCAGCGGGGTCCCGGGACAGGGGGCTGGTAGCAATCAGCCCCAGCATTTT.

This CDR3 is CASSLVQDSQLSGANVLTF. The CDR3 nucleotides are TGCGCCAGCAGCTTGGTGCAGGACAGCCAGCTCTCTGGGGCCAACGTCCTGACTTTC. This chain joins TRBV5-1 and TRBJ2-6, with a tentative D call TRBD1 (6 bases). Germline assignment: CDR1 SGHRS and CDR2 YFSETQ. The V gene lost 0 bases and the J gene lost 0 bases, with 16 bases spanning the gap. The CDR3 is 19 residues long.

The rearrangement uses TRBV7-8 and TRBJ1-3; D not resolved. Germline CDR1 and CDR2: SGHVS and FQNEAQ. CDR3 length equals 15 residues. Trimming pared 2 bases from V and 3 bases from J, leaving 11 bases between. The CDR3 DNA sequence: TGTGCCAGCAGCTTACAGGCGGGCAATGGAAACACCATATATTTT. Its protein product is CASSLQAGNGNTIYF.

J is TRBJ2-5 and V is TRBV19; weak D call: TRBD2 (6 bases). The V end was cut by 6 bases, the J end by 4 bases, with 12 bases between. Germline CDR1 reads LNHDA; CDR2 reads SQIVND (reference sequence). The CDR3 runs to 13 residues. The CDR3 is CASSYRERETQYF. In DNA, the CDR3 is TGTGCCAGTAGCTACCGGGAGAGAGAGACCCAGTACTTC.

J is TRBJ2-1 and V is TRBV4-2; the match to TRBD2 covers 8 bases. From germline, CDR1 is LGHNA and CDR2 YNFKEQ. Germline trimming cut 2 bases from V and 6 bases from J; bases unmatched to any gene: 6. The CDR3 length is 15 residues. In nucleotides, the CDR3 is TGTGCCAGCAGCCAATTCGCGGGGGGAGGCAATGAGCAGTTCTTC. Translating it yields CASSQFAGGGNEQFF.

The DNA for the CDR3 is TGTGCCAGCAGCCAAGATACGGGGGGAGGAACTGAAGCTTTCTTT. Protein sequence: CASSQDTGGGTEAFF. V and J are TRBV4-2 and TRBJ1-1; a possible D gene is TRBD1 (5 bases). CDR1 and CDR2 (germline): LGHNA, YNFKEQ. The germline V and J ends were trimmed by 0 bases and 5 bases, with 13 bases remaining between them. The CDR3 loop spans 15 amino acids.